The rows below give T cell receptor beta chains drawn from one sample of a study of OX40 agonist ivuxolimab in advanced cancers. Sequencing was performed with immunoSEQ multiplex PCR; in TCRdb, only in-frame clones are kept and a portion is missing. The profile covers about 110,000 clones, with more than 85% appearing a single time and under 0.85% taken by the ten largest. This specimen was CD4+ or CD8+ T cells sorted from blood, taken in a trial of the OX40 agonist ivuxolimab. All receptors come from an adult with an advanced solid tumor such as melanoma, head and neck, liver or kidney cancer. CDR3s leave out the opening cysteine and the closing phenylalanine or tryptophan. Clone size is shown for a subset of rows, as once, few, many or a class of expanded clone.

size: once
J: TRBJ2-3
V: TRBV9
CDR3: ASSAQVADTQY

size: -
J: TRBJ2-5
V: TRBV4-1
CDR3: ASSQAGPETQY

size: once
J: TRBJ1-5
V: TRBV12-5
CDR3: ASGLLGLGPQH

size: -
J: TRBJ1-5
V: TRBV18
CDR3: ASSPQRGQGQPQH

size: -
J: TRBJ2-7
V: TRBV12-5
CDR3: ASGPSPYEQY

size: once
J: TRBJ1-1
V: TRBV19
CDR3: ASSGGQLEAF

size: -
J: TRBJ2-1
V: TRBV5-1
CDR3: ASSFGLLAADNEQF

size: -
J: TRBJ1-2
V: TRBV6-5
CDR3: ASRDRPFDGYT

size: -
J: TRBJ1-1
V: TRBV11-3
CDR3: ASSRDRYTEAF

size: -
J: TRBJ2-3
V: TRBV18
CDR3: ASSPMPDTQY

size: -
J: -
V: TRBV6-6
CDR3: ASSYTGTGYEQY

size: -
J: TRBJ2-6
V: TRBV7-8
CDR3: ASSPYIVLAGGVSGANVLT

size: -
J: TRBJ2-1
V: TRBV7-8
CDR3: ASSHGFGAGYNEQF

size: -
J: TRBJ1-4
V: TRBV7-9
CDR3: ASSFGTTNEKLF

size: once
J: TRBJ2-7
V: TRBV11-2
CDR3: ASSLGAGGPGEQY

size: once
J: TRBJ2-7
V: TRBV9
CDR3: ASSVGGRGGRYEQY

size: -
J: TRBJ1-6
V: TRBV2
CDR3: ASSGRSFGGNSPPH

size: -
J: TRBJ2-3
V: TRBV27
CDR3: ASSLSSAFHTQY

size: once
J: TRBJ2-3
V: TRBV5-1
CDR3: ASTQGDLNLDTQY

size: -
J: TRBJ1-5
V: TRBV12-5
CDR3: ASGLPTGNQPQH

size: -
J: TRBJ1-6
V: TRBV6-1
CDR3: ASILDSLHNSPLH

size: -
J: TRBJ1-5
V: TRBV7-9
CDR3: ASSRDRSNQPQH

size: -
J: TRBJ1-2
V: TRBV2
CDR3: ASSQQELEGYT

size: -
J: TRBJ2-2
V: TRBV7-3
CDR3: ASSSSPGELF

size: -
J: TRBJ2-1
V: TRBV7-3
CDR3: ASSLGNEQF

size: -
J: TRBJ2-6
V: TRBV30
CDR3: ASLGSGANVLT

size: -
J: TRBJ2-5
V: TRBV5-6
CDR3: ASSLRWKGTETQY

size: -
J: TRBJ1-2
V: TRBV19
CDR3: ASSIKNRGIDGYT

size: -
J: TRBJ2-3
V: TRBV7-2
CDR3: ASSFLAVRTDTQY

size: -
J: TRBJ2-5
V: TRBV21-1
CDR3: ASSKAVRDRGLETQY

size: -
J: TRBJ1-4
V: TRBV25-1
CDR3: ASTVGGATNEKLF

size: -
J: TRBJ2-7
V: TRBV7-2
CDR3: ASSRGAYEQY

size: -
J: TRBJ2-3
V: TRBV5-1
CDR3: ASSLGFRDTQY

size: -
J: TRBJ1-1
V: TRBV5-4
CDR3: ASIGTGRTEAF

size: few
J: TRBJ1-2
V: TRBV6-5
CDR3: ASIDNYGYT

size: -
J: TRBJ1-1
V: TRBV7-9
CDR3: ASSLESTEAF

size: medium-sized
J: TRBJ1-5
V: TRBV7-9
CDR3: ASSVGQEGNQPQH

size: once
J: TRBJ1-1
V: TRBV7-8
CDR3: ASSLGFRGPTEAF